This T cell receptor beta chain was recovered during a study of blood T cell repertoires in COVID-19. Overall study context: The study drew acute and convalescent COVID-19 samples from the United States, Italy and Spain. T cells, B-cell-depleted T cells, or PBMCs provided the cDNA or gDNA that served as material.

V shed 4 bases and J shed 6 bases, with 20 bases lying between them. The CDR3 has 16 residues. Germline lookup yields CDR1 MDHEN and CDR2 SYDVKM. Assay used: immunoSEQ multiplex PCR; TCRdb lists only in-frame clones, some missing. The data show 72,000 or so clones, about 81% seen once. This receptor was taken from a human donor in a cohort sampled during active COVID-19. Material for sequencing was peripheral blood. The rearrangement joins TRBV28 to TRBJ2-3; a weak D match, TRBD2 (5 bases). CDR3 in DNA: TGTGCCAGCAGTTCGAGCCCTTGGTCCGGGGTTGATACGCAGTATTTT. This sequence encodes CASSSSPWSGVDTQYF. Based on the CDR3 plus reference TRBV28 and TRBJ2-3, the full variable domain is DVKVTQSSRYLVKRTGEKVFLECVQDMDHENMFWYRQDPGLGLRLIYFSYDVKMKEKGDIPEGYSVSREKKERFSLILESASTNQTSMYLCASSSSPWSGVDTQYFGPGTRLTVL.